Listed below are T cell receptor beta chains from one sample, sequenced in a study of OX40 agonist ivuxolimab in advanced cancers. Clones were sequenced by immunoSEQ multiplex PCR, and TCRdb holds only the in-frame ones, with some missing. The data hold fewer than 25,000 clones, with 83% observed a single time. The source material was CD4+ or CD8+ T cells sorted from blood, sampled in a trial of the OX40 agonist ivuxolimab. The receptors here all came from an adult with an advanced solid tumor such as melanoma, head and neck, liver or kidney cancer. Each CDR3 is given with its conserved first and last residue. Fields, in order: V gene, D gene, clone size, J gene, CDR3 DNA, CDR3 protein. D genes are given only for firm matches. Clone sizes are given selectively: once, few, many, or a class where the clone is expanded.

TRBV18	.	.	TRBJ2-7	TGTGCCAGCTCGTTTGAGGGGGGCGCTTCCTACGAGCAGTACTTC	CASSFEGGASYEQYF
TRBV5-1	.	.	TRBJ1-4	TGCGCCAGCAGCTTGGCAGGGGCGAGTAATGAAAAACTGTTTTTT	CASSLAGASNEKLFF
TRBV10-1	.	few	TRBJ1-1	TGCGCCAGCAGGGGAGAGGGGAACACTGAAGCTTTCTTT	CASRGEGNTEAFF
TRBV27	.	medium-sized	TRBJ2-1	TGTGCCAGCAGTCTGACGGGGCCATCCTACAATGAGCAGTTCTTC	CASSLTGPSYNEQFF
TRBV27	TRBD2	few	TRBJ2-3	TGTGCCAGCAGTTTGAGCGGGGGGGCCGTAGATACGCAGTATTTT	CASSLSGGAVDTQYF
TRBV9	TRBD2	.	TRBJ2-3	TGTGCCAGCAGCGTAGCAGGCGGGGGGGCAGGAGATACGCAGTATTTT	CASSVAGGGAGDTQYF
TRBV15	.	.	TRBJ2-2	TGTGCCACCAGCAGATTTACTGGGGAGCTGTTTTTT	CATSRFTGELFF
TRBV5-4	TRBD1	.	TRBJ2-7	TGTGCCAGCAGCTTGGGACAGGGACACTCCTACGAGCAGTACTTC	CASSLGQGHSYEQYF
TRBV5-1	.	.	TRBJ1-1	TGCGCCAGCAGCTTGGCTGGGGGTTACACTGAAGCTTTCTTT	CASSLAGGYTEAFF
TRBV5-1	.	.	TRBJ2-1	TGCGCCAGCAGCTTAAGTGAGGGGGCCTACAATGAGCAGTTCTTC	CASSLSEGAYNEQFF
TRBV5-1	.	.	TRBJ1-6	TGCGCCAGCAGCTTGACCAGGCCGGGGGTCGGGAGGAATTCACCCCTCCACTTT	CASSLTRPGVGRNSPLHF
TRBV5-1	TRBD2	.	TRBJ2-1	TGCGCCAGCAGCTTAGGGCTAGCGGGGGGGCTCAATGAGCAGTTCTTC	CASSLGLAGGLNEQFF
TRBV5-1	.	.	TRBJ2-1	TGCGCCAGCAGCTTGAGCGGTGTCGGCCTGGCCAATGAGCAGTTCTTC	CASSLSGVGLANEQFF
TRBV5-1	TRBD2	.	TRBJ2-1	TGCGCCAGCAGACTAAGCGGGAGCTCCTACAATGAGCAGTTCTTC	CASRLSGSSYNEQFF
TRBV6-5	TRBD2	.	TRBJ2-7	TGTGCCAGCAGTTATTCAGCGGGGTCGTCCTACGAGCAGTACTTC	CASSYSAGSSYEQYF
TRBV9	TRBD2	.	TRBJ2-3	TGTGCCAGCAGCGCTGGAGCGGGAGGGGCAGATACGCAGTATTTT	CASSAGAGGADTQYF
TRBV19	.	few	TRBJ2-7	TGTGCCAGTAGTATAGCGGACATCACCTACGAGCAGTACTTC	CASSIADITYEQYF
TRBV29-1	.	.	TRBJ1-1	TGCAGCGTGGAGGTCCTGGGGGAAAAAGCTTTCTTT	CSVEVLGEKAFF
TRBV7-9	.	.	TRBJ2-1	TGTGCCAGCAGCTTGGTTAGTAGCCACAATGAGCAGTTCTTC	CASSLVSSHNEQFF
TRBV7-8	.	.	TRBJ1-2	TGTGCCAGCAGCTTAGAGATACAGGCCATCTATGGCTACACCTTC	CASSLEIQAIYGYTF
TRBV28	TRBD1	few	TRBJ1-2	TGTGCCAGCAGTCCAGCGGACAGGGGGATGGACTATGGCTACACCTTC	CASSPADRGMDYGYTF
TRBV5-6	TRBD1	.	TRBJ1-2	TGTGCCAGCAGCAGACCGACAGGGGATGGCTACACCTTC	CASSRPTGDGYTF
TRBV10-1	TRBD2	.	TRBJ2-3	TGCGCCAGCGCGGAGGGACTAGCGGGGGCAGATACGCAGTATTTT	CASAEGLAGADTQYF